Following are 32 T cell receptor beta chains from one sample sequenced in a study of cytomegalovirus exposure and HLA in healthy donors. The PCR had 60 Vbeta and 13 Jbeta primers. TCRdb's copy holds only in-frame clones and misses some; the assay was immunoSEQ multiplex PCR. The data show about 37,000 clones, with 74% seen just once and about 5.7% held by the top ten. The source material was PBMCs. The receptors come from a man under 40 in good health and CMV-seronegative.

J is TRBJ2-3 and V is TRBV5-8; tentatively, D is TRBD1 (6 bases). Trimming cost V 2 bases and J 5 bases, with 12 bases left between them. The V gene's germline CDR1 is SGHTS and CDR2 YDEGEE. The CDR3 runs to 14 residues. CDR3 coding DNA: TGTGCCAGCAGCTTTGAAGGGGGTGGAGATACGCAGTATTTT. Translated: CASSFEGGGDTQYF.

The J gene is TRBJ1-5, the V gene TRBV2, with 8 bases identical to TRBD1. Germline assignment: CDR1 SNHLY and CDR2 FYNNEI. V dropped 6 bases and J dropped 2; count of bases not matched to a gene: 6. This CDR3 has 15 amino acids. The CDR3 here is CASRTGVSGNQPQHF. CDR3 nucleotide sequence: TGTGCCAGCAGGACAGGGGTTTCTGGCAATCAGCCCCAGCATTTT.

The CDR3 region is CATSLPGQNDDTGELFF. The DNA for the CDR3 is TGTGCCACCAGCCTTCCTGGACAGAACGACGATACCGGGGAGCTGTTTTTT. V usage is TRBV15 and J usage is TRBJ2-2; maybe TRBD1 (6 bases). Trimming removed 5 bases at V and 5 bases at J, with 21 bases between. The germline CDR1 and CDR2 sequences are LNHNV and YYDKDF (reference sequence). The CDR3 runs to 17 residues.

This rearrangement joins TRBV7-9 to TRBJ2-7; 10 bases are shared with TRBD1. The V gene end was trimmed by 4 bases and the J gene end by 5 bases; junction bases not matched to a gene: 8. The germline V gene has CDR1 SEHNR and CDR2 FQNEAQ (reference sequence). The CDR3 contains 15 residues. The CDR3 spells CASSSGTGEVHEQYF. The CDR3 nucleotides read TGTGCCAGCAGCTCCGGGACAGGGGAGGTCCACGAGCAGTACTTC. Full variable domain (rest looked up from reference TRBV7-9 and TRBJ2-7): DTGVSQNPRHKITKRGQNVTFRCDPISEHNRLYWYRQTLGQGPEFLTYFQNEAQLEKSRLLSDRFSAERPKGSFSTLEIQRTEQGDSAMYLCASSSGTGEVHEQYFGPGTRLTVT.

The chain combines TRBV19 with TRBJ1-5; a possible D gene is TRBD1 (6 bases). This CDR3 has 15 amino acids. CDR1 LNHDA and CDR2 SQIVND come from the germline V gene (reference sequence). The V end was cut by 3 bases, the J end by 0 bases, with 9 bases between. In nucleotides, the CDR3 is TGTGCCAGTAGTATTGGGACAAGTAGCAATCAGCCCCAGCATTTT. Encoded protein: CASSIGTSSNQPQHF. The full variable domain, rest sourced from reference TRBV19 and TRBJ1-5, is DGGITQSPKYLFRKEGQNVTLSCEQNLNHDAMYWYRQDPGQGLRLIYYSQIVNDFQKGDIAEGYSVSREKKESFPLTVTSAQKNPTAFYLCASSIGTSSNQPQHFGDGTRLSIL.

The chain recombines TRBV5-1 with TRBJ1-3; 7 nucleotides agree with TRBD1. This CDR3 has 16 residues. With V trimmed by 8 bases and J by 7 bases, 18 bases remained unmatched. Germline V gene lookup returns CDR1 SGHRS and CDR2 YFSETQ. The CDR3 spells CARRRQGRGVSNTIYF. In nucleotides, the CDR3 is TGCGCCAGAAGGCGACAGGGAAGAGGGGTTTCCAACACCATATATTTT.

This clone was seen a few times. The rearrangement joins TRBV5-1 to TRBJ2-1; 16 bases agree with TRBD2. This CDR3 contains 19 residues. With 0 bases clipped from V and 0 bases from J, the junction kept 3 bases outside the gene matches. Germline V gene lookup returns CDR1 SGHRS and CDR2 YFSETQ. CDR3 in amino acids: CASSLGGLAGGSSYNEQFF. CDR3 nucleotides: TGCGCCAGCAGCTTGGGGGGACTAGCGGGAGGGAGCTCCTACAATGAGCAGTTCTTC.

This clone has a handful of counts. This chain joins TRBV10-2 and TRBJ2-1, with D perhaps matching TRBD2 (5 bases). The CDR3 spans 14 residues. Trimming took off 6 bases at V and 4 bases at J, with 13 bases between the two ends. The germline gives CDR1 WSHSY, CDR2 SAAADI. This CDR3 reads CASSLGGLYNEQFF. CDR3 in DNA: TGCGCCAGCAGCCTCGGAGGCTTGTACAATGAGCAGTTCTTC.

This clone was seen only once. CDR3 sequence: CASGVGTGGEKLFF. The CDR3 DNA follows: TGTGCCAGCGGAGTCGGTACGGGGGGCGAAAAACTGTTTTTT. The rearrangement joins TRBV27 to TRBJ1-4; possibly TRBD1 for D (6 bases). The CDR3 runs 14 residues. Germline assignment: CDR1 MNHEY and CDR2 SMNVEV (reference sequence). The V and J ends lost 8 bases and 8 bases respectively, with 18 bases between them.

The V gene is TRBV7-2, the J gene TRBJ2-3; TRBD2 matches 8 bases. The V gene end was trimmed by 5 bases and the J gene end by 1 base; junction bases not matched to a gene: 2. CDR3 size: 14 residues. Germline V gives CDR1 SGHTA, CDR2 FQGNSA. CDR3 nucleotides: TGTGCCAGCAGCCCCGGGGGGGGCACAGATACGCAGTATTTT. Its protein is CASSPGGGTDTQYF.

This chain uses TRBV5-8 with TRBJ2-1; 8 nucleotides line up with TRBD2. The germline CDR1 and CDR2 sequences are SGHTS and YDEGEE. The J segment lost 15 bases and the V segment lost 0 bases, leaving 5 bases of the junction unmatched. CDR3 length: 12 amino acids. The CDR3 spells CASSLEPGGGFF. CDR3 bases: TGTGCCAGCAGCTTGGAGCCGGGAGGGGGGTTCTTC. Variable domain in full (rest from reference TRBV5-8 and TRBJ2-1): EAGVTQSPTHLIKTRGQQATLRCSPISGHTSVYWYQQALGLGLQFLLWYDEGEERNRGNFPPRFSGRQFPNYSSELNVNALELEDSALYLCASSLEPGGGFFGPGTRLTVL.

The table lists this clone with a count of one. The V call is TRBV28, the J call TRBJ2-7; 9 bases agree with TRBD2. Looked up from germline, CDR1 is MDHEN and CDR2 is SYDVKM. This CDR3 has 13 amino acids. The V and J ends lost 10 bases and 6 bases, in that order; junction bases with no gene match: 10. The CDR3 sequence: CATRDGGRGEQYF. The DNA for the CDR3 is TGTGCCACCAGAGACGGCGGGAGGGGCGAGCAGTACTTC.

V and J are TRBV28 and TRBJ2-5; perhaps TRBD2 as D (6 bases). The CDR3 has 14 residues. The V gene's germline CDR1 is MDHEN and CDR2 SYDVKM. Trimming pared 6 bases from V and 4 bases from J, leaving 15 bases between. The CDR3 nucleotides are TGTGCCAGCAGAACTCCATTGGGAGGAGAGACCCAGTACTTC. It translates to CASRTPLGGETQYF. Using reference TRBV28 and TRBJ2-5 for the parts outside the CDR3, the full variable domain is DVKVTQSSRYLVKRTGEKVFLECVQDMDHENMFWYRQDPGLGLRLIYFSYDVKMKEKGDIPEGYSVSREKKERFSLILESASTNQTSMYLCASRTPLGGETQYFGPGTRLLVL.

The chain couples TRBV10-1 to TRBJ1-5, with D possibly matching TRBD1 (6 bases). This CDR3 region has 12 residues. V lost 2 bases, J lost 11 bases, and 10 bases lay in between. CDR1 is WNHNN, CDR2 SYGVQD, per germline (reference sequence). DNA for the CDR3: TGCGCCAGCAGTGAGGGGAAGGGGGCCCAGCATTTT. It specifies CASSEGKGAQHF.

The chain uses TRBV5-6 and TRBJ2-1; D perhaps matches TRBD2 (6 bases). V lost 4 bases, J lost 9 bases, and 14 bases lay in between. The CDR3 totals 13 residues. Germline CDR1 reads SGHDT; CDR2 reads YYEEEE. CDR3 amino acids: CASSRPTSTEQFF. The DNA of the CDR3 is TGTGCCAGCAGCCGGCCCACTAGCACTGAGCAGTTCTTC.

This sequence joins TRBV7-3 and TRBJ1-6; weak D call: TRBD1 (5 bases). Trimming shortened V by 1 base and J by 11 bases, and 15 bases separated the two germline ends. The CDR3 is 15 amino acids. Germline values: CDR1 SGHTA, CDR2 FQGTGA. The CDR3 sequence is CASSLNGGPRTPLHF. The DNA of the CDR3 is TGTGCCAGCAGCTTAAACGGGGGTCCCAGGACACCCCTCCACTTT.

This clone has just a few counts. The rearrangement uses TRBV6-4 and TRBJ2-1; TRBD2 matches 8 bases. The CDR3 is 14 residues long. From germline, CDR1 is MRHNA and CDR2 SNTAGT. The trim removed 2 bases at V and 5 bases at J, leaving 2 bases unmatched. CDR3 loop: CASSDGGGHNEQFF. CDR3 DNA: TGTGCCAGCAGTGACGGCGGGGGGCACAATGAGCAGTTCTTC.

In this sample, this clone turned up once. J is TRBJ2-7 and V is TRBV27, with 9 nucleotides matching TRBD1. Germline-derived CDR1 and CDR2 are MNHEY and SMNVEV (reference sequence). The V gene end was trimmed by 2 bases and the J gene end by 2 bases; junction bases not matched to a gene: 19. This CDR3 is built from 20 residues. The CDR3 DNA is TGTGCCAGCAGTTTAGCCCCCGGACAGGGGCTAGGGCGTCCCGCCTACGAGCAGTACTTC. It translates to CASSLAPGQGLGRPAYEQYF.

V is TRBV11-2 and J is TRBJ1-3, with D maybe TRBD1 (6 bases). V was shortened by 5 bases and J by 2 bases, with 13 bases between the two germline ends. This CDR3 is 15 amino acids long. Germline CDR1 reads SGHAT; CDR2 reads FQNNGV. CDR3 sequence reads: CASSENRVPGNTIYF. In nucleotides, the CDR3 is TGTGCCAGCAGCGAAAACAGGGTACCTGGAAACACCATATATTTT.

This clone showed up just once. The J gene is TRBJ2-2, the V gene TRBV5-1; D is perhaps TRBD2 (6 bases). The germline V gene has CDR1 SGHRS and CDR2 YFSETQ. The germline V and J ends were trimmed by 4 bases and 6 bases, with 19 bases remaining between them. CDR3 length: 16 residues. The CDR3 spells CASSPLRDFMSGELFF. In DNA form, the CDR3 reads TGCGCCAGCAGCCCCCTAAGGGACTTTATGTCCGGGGAGCTGTTTTTT. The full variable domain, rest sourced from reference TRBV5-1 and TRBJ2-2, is KAGVTQTPRYLIKTRGQQVTLSCSPISGHRSVSWYQQTPGQGLQFLFEYFSETQRNKGNFPGRFSGRQFSNSRSEMNVSTLELGDSALYLCASSPLRDFMSGELFFGEGSRLTVL.

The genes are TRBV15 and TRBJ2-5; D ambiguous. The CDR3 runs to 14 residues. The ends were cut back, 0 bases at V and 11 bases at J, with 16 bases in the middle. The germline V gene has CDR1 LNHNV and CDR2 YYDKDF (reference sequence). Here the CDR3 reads CATSRDFRGGEQYF. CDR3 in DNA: TGTGCCACCAGCAGAGATTTTCGAGGTGGAGAGCAGTACTTC.

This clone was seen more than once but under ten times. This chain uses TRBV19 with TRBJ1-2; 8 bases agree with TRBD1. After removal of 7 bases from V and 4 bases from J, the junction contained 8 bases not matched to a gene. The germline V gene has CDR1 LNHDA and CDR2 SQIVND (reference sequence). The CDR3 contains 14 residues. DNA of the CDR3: TGTGCCAGTACAAAGGACAGGGCCTCCTATGGCTACACCTTC. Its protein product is CASTKDRASYGYTF.

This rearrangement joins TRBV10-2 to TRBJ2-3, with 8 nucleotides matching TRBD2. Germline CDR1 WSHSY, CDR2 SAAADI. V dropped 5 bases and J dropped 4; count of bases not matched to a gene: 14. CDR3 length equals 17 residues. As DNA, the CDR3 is TGCGCCAGCAGTCGGGGATCCCCCGGGGGGGGGCCAGATACGCAGTATTTT. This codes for CASSRGSPGGGPDTQYF.

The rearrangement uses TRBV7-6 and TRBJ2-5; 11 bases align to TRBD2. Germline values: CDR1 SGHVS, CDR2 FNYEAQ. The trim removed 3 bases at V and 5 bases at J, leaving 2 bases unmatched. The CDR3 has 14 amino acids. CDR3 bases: TGTGCCAGCAGCTTTAGCGGGAGGGGTGAGACCCAGTACTTC. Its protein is CASSFSGRGETQYF.

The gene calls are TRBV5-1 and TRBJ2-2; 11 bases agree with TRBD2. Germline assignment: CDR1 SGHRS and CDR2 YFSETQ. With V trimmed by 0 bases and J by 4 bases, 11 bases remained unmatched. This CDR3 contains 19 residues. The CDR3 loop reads CASSLEAPGTSGFTGELFF. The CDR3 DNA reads TGCGCCAGCAGCTTGGAAGCCCCCGGGACTAGCGGCTTCACCGGGGAGCTGTTTTTT.

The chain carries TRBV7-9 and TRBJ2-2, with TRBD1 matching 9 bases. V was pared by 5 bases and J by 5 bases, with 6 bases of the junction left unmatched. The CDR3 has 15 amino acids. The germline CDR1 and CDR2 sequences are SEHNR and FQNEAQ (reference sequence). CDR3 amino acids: CASSPVTGGTGELFF. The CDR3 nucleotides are TGTGCCAGCAGCCCCGTGACAGGGGGGACCGGGGAGCTGTTTTTT.

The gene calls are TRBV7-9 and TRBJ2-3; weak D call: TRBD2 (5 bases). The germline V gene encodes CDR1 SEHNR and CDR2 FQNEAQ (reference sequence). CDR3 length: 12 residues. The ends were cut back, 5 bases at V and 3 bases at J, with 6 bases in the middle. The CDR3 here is CASSTSTDTQYF. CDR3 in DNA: TGTGCCAGCAGCACTAGTACAGATACGCAGTATTTT.

CDR3 nucleotides: TGTGCCAGCAGTCCCTACCGGGATACGCAGTATTTT. Encoded protein: CASSPYRDTQYF. This chain uses TRBV27 with TRBJ2-3; no definite D call. Looked up from germline, CDR1 is MNHEY and CDR2 is SMNVEV (reference sequence). With 5 bases removed from V and 6 bases from J, the gap between germline ends came to 9 bases. CDR3 length: 12 amino acids.

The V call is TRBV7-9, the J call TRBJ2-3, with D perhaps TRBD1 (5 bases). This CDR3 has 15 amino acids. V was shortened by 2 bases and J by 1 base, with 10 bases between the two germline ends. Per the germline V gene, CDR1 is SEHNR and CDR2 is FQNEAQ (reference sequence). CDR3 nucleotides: TGTGCCAGCAGCTTAAGGGGTCGGGGCACAGATACGCAGTATTTT. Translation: CASSLRGRGTDTQYF.

CDR3 nucleotides: TGTGCCAGCAGCTTAGTGGGGGCGGGCCTGAGCACAGATACGCAGTATTTT. Protein product: CASSLVGAGLSTDTQYF. The V and J genes are TRBV7-8 and TRBJ2-3, with D perhaps TRBD1 (6 bases). Germline loops: CDR1 SGHVS, CDR2 FQNEAQ. The CDR3 sequence is 17 residues long. V was shortened by 1 base and J by 0 bases, with 14 bases between the two germline ends.

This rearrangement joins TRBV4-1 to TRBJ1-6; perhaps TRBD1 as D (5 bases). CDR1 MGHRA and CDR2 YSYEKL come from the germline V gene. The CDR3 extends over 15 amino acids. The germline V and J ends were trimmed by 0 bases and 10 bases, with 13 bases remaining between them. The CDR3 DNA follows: TGCGCCAGCAGCCAAGATTCAGGGTTGAGCTCACCCCTCCACTTT. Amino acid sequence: CASSQDSGLSSPLHF.

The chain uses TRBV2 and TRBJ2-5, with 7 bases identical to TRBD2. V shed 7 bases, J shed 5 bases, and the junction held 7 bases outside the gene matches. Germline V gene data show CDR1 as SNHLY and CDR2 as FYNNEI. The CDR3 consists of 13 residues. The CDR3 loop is CASTTGGRETQYF. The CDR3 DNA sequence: TGTGCCAGCACGACGGGGGGTCGGGAGACCCAGTACTTC.